This T cell receptor beta chain was captured in a study of T cell changes during pregnancy in multiple sclerosis. The table came from immunoSEQ multiplex PCR; TCRdb's copy has only in-frame clones and leaves some out. The profile shows tens of thousands of clones, approximately 90% of them singletons. The CDR3 runs 14 residues. The germline CDR1 and CDR2 sequences are SGDLS and YYNGEE. Trimming took 0 bases from V and 5 from J, leaving 10 bases between them. The chain recombines TRBV9 with TRBJ2-3, with D possibly being TRBD2 (7 bases). This receptor was identified in a female donor with multiple sclerosis, enrolled in a pregnancy study. Material: peripheral blood, obtained after pregnancy. The CDR3 coding sequence is TGTGCCAGCAGCGTAGCGGGGGGCATAGATACGCAGTATTTT. Amino acids: CASSVAGGIDTQYF.